What follows are 19 T cell receptor beta chains derived from one specimen sequenced in a study of OX40 agonist ivuxolimab in advanced cancers. Clones were sequenced by immunoSEQ multiplex PCR, and TCRdb holds only the in-frame ones, with some missing. The sample comprises just over 90,000 clones, around nine tenths of which are singletons, and about 0.89% rests with the top ten. Source: CD4+ or CD8+ T cells sorted from blood, taken in a trial of the OX40 agonist ivuxolimab. The source of these receptors is an adult with an advanced solid tumor such as melanoma, head and neck, liver or kidney cancer.

As concerns this clone: This same CDR3 is encoded by further DNA sequences in the sample. This sequence joins TRBV5-6 and TRBJ2-3; TRBD2 matches 7 bases. This CDR3 spans 15 amino acids. Trimming removed 0 bases from V and 1 base from J; junction bases left unmatched: 2. Per germline, CDR1 SGHDT and CDR2 YYEEEE. CDR3: CASSLVAGGTDTQYF. CDR3 nucleotide sequence: TGTGCCAGCAGCTTGGTCGCGGGAGGCACAGATACGCAGTATTTT.

The gene calls are TRBV9 and TRBJ2-7; TRBD2 agrees at 7 bases. The CDR3 runs 16 residues. Per germline, CDR1 SGDLS and CDR2 YYNGEE. V dropped 3 bases and J dropped 5; count of bases not matched to a gene: 14. The chain's CDR3 is CASSAGSGLAAHEQYF. In DNA, the CDR3 is TGTGCCAGCAGCGCCGGATCGGGTCTAGCGGCTCACGAGCAGTACTTC.

The chain combines TRBV6-5 with TRBJ2-3, with 11 bases identical to TRBD2. V shed 2 bases, J shed 5 bases, and the junction held 6 bases outside the gene matches. The CDR3 loop spans 16 amino acids. The germline CDR1 and CDR2 sequences are MNHEY and SVGAGI. CDR3 residues: CASSYLSGRAGDTQYF. The CDR3 DNA sequence: TGTGCCAGCAGTTACCTTAGCGGGAGGGCCGGAGATACGCAGTATTTT.

This clone appeared a single time. This sequence joins TRBV5-1 and TRBJ2-7; D perhaps matches TRBD1 (6 bases). The CDR3 has 15 residues. Trimming stripped 3 bases from V and 5 bases from J, with 18 bases between. Germline CDR1 is SGHRS and CDR2 is YFSETQ. This chain's CDR3 is CASSWTGTIGDEQYF. Written as DNA, the CDR3 is TGCGCCAGCAGCTGGACCGGGACAATAGGAGACGAGCAGTACTTC.

The chain uses TRBV19 and TRBJ2-3, with a possible D match to TRBD1 (5 bases). Germline CDR1 LNHDA, CDR2 SQIVND (reference sequence). This CDR3 spans 15 amino acids. V was trimmed by 2 bases and J by 2 bases, leaving 11 bases between them. CDR3: CASSIKGQLTDTQYF. The DNA of the CDR3 is TGTGCCAGTAGTATAAAGGGGCAGCTCACAGATACGCAGTATTTT.

This chain connects TRBV6-1 to TRBJ1-4, with 7 bases aligning to TRBD1. The CDR3 has 15 residues. Germline lookup yields CDR1 MNHNS and CDR2 SASEGT. The ends lost 4 bases at V and 3 bases at J; junction bases unmatched: 5. In DNA, the CDR3 is TGTGCCAGCAGTGCAACAGGGGCCTCTAATGAAAAACTGTTTTTT. Protein sequence: CASSATGASNEKLFF.

The chain has TRBV7-8 and TRBJ1-1; D is unresolved. Deletions cut 4 bases from V and 1 base from J, with 13 bases between. This CDR3 is built from 15 residues. CDR1 and CDR2 from the germline V gene are SGHVS and FQNEAQ. The CDR3 protein is CASSYVSAENTEAFF. CDR3 DNA sequence: TGTGCCAGCAGCTATGTATCGGCAGAGAACACTGAAGCTTTCTTT.

This chain uses TRBV19 with TRBJ1-6; 10 nucleotides line up with TRBD1. The CDR3 spans 15 residues. CDR1 LNHDA and CDR2 SQIVND come from the germline V gene (reference sequence). J was trimmed by 10 bases and V by 5 bases; bases with no gene match: 8. The CDR3 region has the DNA TGTGCCAGTAGTTCCCAGGACAGGGGGACCTCACCCCTCCACTTT. Encoded protein: CASSSQDRGTSPLHF.

This clone has just a few counts. The chain couples TRBV19 to TRBJ1-1, with TRBD1 identical over 7 bases. Trimming removed 5 bases from V and 4 bases from J; junction bases left unmatched: 7. Germline CDR1 LNHDA, CDR2 SQIVND (reference sequence). The CDR3 runs to 14 residues. CDR3 protein: CASSLQGQLTEAFF. CDR3 in DNA: TGTGCCAGTAGTCTCCAGGGACAGCTCACTGAAGCTTTCTTT.

The chain links TRBV28 to TRBJ1-2, with unresolved D. The ends were cut back, 3 bases at V and 8 bases at J, with 16 bases in the middle. Germline V gene data show CDR1 as MDHEN and CDR2 as SYDVKM. This CDR3 is built from 14 residues. CDR3 residues: CASSFPEGVKGYTF. The CDR3 DNA reads as TGTGCCAGCAGTTTCCCCGAGGGTGTCAAGGGCTACACCTTC.

Concerning this clone: A junction end diverges from the germline sequence, so it may reflect a read error. V usage is TRBV7-7 and J usage is TRBJ2-1; D uncertain. Germline V gene sequence: CDR1 SSHAT, CDR2 FNYEAQ (reference sequence). CDR3 size: 15 residues. The CDR3 DNA follows: TGTGCTAGCAGCTCTTCGCGTAACTCCTACAATGAGCAGTTCTTC. As protein: CASSSSRNSYNEQFF.

The DNA for the CDR3 is TGTGCCAGCAGCGACGATGGGACTAGCGGGAGGAATGAGCAGTTCTTC. Its translation: CASSDDGTSGRNEQFF. V gene TRBV7-3 combines with J gene TRBJ2-1, with 15 nucleotides matching TRBD2. V shed 5 bases, J shed 7 bases, and the junction held 6 bases outside the gene matches. Germline V CDR1 and CDR2: SGHTA, FQGTGA. CDR3 length: 16 residues. Complete variable domain (other parts from reference TRBV7-3 and TRBJ2-1): GAGVSQTPSNKVTEKGKYVELRCDPISGHTALYWYRQSLGQGPEFLIYFQGTGAADDSGLPNDRFFAVRPEGSVSTLKIQRTERGDSAVYLCASSDDGTSGRNEQFFGPGTRLTVL.

The chain links TRBV6-1 to TRBJ2-1, with 7 bases identical to TRBD1. Germline V CDR1 and CDR2: MNHNS, SASEGT. The trim removed 6 bases at V and 3 bases at J, leaving 2 bases unmatched. The CDR3 has 13 residues. The CDR3 spells CASRWDSYNEQFF. CDR3 in DNA: TGTGCCAGCAGATGGGACAGCTACAATGAGCAGTTCTTC.

The gene calls are TRBV19 and TRBJ2-5; D might be TRBD1 or TRBD2, each matching 6 bases. Deletions cut 6 bases from V and 6 bases from J, with 17 bases between. Per the germline V gene, CDR1 is LNHDA and CDR2 is SQIVND (reference sequence). The CDR3 runs 14 residues. The DNA for the CDR3 is TGTGCCAGTAGCAGGGGAGGCCGGGGACAGACCCAGTACTTC. Protein product: CASSRGGRGQTQYF.

The chain has TRBV4-2 and TRBJ2-2; D unresolved. V lost 0 bases, J lost 7 bases, and 9 bases lay in between. CDR3 length equals 14 residues. CDR1 LGHNA and CDR2 YNFKEQ come from the germline V gene. The CDR3 spells CASSQDTISGELFF. As DNA, the CDR3 is TGTGCCAGCAGCCAAGATACCATTAGCGGGGAGCTGTTTTTT.

The chain combines TRBV2 with TRBJ1-5; maybe TRBD1 (5 bases). Germline V gene data show CDR1 as SNHLY and CDR2 as FYNNEI. There are 15 residues in the CDR3. Trimming cost V 0 bases and J 7 bases, with 13 bases left between them. This CDR3 reads CASSEARGAGQPQHF. The CDR3 nucleotides are TGTGCCAGCAGTGAAGCACGAGGGGCGGGCCAGCCCCAGCATTTT. Based on the CDR3 plus reference TRBV2 and TRBJ1-5, the full variable domain is EPEVTQTPSHQVTQMGQEVILRCVPISNHLYFYWYRQILGQKVEFLVSFYNNEISEKSEIFDDQFSVERPDGSNFTLKIRSTKLEDSAMYFCASSEARGAGQPQHFGDGTRLSIL.

This clone occurred once. V gene TRBV18 combines with J gene TRBJ1-5; unclear D gene. The CDR3 covers 14 residues. V shed 5 bases and J shed 4 bases, with 12 bases lying between them. Germline loops: CDR1 KGHSH, CDR2 LQKENI. The CDR3 nucleotides are TGTGCCAGCTCAGGTGATCTTGGGAATCAGCCCCAGCATTTT. Translated, it gives CASSGDLGNQPQHF. The whole variable domain, remainder taken from reference TRBV18 and TRBJ1-5, is NAGVMQNPRHLVRRRGQEARLRCSPMKGHSHVYWYRQLPEEGLKFMVYLQKENIIDESGMPKERFSAEFPKEGPSILRIQQVVRGDSAAYFCASSGDLGNQPQHFGDGTRLSIL.

In nucleotides, the CDR3 is TGTGCCAGCAGCCGTGGGAGGCTGGAGGACGAGCAGTACTTC. Translation gives CASSRGRLEDEQYF. The chain joins TRBV5-4 to TRBJ2-5; TRBD2 is a possible D gene (6 bases). The DNA end favors TRBJ2-7, so the J call may be wrong. The CDR3 sequence is 14 residues long. Germline V gene data show CDR1 as SGHNT and CDR2 as YYREEE (reference sequence).

This chain links TRBV30 with TRBJ1-5; D possibly corresponds to TRBD1 (5 bases). V lost 2 bases and J lost 6, with 5 bases in between. Germline CDR1 and CDR2: GTSNPN and SVGIG (reference sequence). The CDR3 consists of 11 residues. CDR3 amino acids: CAWSQGQPQHF. The CDR3 DNA reads TGTGCCTGGAGTCAGGGTCAGCCCCAGCATTTT.